This paragraph covers one T cell receptor beta chain sequence. The antigen is undetermined. The isolated RNA, all of it, was reverse transcribed, so expressed TCRB transcripts were what got sequenced. Assay used: immunoSEQ multiplex PCR; TCRdb lists only in-frame clones, some missing. This repertoire shows around 240,000 clones, 15% to 20% found once; its top ten account for about 0.092%. The sample belongs to a study of beta chain features in type 1 diabetes. Findings and caveats of the study: A moderate, significant TCRB CDR3 shortening appeared in type 1 diabetes across four CD4+ subsets. Unsettled here was the matter of whether HLA type influences TCRB rearrangement.

This CDR3 spans 14 amino acids. V gave up 4 bases and J gave up 4 bases, with 13 bases separating them. Germline V gives CDR1 SGHTA, CDR2 FQGNSA. The TCR was taken from a man younger than 40 with type 1 diabetes. The sequencing sample was made of naive CD4+ T cells from blood. The V gene is TRBV7-2, the J gene TRBJ1-2, with D unclear. DNA for the CDR3: TGTGCCAGCAGCTCCCGACAAGCTAGCTATGGCTACACCTTC. Residues: CASSSRQASYGYTF.